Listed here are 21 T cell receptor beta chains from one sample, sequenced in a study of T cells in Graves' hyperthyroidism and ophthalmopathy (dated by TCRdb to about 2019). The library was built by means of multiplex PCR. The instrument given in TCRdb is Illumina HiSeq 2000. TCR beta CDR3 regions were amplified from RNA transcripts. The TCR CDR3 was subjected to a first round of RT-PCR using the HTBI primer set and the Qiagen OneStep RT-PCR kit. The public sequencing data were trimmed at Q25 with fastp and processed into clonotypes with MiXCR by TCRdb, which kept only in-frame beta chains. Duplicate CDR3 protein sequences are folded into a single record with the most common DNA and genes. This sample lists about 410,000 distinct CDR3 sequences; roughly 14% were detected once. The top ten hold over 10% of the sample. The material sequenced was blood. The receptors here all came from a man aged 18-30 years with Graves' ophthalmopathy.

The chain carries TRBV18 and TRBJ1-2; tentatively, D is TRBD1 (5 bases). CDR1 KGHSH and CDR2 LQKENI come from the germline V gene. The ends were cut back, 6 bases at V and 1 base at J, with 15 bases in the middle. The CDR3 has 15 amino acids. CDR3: CASSPGAEFNYGYTF. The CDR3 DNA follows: TGTGCCAGCTCCCCCGGGGCGGAATTTAACTATGGCTACACCTTC.

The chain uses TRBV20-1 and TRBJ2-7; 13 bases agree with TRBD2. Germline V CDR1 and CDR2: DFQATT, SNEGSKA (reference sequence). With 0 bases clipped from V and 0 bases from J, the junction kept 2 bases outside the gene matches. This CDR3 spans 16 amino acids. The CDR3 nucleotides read TGCAGTGCTAGAGATACTAGCGGGGGGGCCTCCTACGAGCAGTACTTC. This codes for CSARDTSGGASYEQYF.

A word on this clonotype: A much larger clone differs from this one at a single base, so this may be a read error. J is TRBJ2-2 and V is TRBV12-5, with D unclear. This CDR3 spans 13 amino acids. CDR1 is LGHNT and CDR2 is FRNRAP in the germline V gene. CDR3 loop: CSSGLVITGELFF. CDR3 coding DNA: TGTTCTAGTGGTTTGGTAATTACCGGGGAGCTGTTTTTT.

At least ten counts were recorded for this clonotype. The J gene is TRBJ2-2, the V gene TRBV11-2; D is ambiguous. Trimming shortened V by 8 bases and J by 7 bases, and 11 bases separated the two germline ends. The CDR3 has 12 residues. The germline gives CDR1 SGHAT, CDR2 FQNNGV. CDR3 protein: CASSLGNGELFF. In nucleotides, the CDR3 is TGTGCCAGCTCGTTGGGGAACGGGGAGCTGTTTTTT.

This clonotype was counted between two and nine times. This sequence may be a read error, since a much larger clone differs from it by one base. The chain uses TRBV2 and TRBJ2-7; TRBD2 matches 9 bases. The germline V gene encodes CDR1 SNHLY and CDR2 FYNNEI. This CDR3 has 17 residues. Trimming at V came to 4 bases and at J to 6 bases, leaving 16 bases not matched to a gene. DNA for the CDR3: TGTGCCAGCAGTGGAGGGGTTTTACGGACTAGCGAAGGCGAGCAGTACTTC. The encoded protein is CASSGGVLRTSEGEQYF. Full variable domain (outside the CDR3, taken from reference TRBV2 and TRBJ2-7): EPEVTQTPSHQVTQMGQEVILRCVPISNHLYFYWYRQILGQKVEFLVSFYNNEISEKSEIFDDQFSVERPDGSNFTLKIRSTKLEDSAMYFCASSGGVLRTSEGEQYFGPGTRLTVT.

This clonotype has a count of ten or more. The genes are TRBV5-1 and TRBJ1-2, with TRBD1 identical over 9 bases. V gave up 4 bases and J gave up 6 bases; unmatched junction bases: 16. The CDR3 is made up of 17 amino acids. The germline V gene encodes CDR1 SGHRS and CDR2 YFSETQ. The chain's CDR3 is CASSLHPGQGILNGYTF. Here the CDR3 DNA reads TGCGCCAGCAGCCTTCACCCGGGACAGGGCATATTAAATGGCTACACCTTC.

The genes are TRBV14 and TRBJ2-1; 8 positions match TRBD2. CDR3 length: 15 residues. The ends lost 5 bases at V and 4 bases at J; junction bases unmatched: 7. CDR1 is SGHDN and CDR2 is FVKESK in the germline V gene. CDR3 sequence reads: CASSTTGGPYNEQFF. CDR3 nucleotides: TGTGCCAGCAGCACCACGGGGGGGCCTTACAATGAGCAGTTCTTC.

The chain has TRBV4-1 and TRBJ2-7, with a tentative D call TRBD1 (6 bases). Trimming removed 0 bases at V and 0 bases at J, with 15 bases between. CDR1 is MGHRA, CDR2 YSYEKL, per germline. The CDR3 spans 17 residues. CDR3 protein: CASSQDETGPSSYEQYF. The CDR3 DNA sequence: TGCGCCAGCAGCCAAGATGAGACAGGACCATCCTCCTACGAGCAGTACTTC.

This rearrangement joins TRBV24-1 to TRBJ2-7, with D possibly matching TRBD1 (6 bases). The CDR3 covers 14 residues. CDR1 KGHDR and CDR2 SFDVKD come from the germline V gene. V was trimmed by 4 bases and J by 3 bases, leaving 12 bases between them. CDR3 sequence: CATSDLGQSYEQYF. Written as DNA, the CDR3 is TGTGCCACCAGTGACCTCGGACAGAGCTACGAGCAGTACTTC.

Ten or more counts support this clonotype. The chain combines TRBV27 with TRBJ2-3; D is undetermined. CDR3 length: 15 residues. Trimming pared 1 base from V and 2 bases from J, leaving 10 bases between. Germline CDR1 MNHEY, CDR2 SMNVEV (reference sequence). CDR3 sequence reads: CASSLYPQTTDTQYF. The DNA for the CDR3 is TGTGCCAGCAGTTTATATCCGCAGACCACAGATACGCAGTATTTT.

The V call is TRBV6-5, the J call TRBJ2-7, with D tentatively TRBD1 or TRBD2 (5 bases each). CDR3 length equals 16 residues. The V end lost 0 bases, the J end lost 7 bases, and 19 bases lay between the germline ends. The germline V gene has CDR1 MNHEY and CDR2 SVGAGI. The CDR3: CASSYSVGTGKREQYF. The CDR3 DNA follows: TGTGCCAGCAGTTACTCAGTAGGGACGGGTAAGCGGGAGCAGTACTTC.

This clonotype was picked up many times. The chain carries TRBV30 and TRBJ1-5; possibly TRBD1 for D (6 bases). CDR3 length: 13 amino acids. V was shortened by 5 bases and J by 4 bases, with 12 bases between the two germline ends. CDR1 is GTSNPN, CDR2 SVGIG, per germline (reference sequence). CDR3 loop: CAWANGQNQPQHF. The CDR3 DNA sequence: TGTGCCTGGGCGAATGGACAGAATCAGCCCCAGCATTTT.

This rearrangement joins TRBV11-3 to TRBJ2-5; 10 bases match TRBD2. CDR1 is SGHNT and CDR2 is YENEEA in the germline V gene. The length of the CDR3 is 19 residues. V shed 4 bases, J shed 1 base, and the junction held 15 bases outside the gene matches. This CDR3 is CASSSLFVLASGGQETQYF. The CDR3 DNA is TGTGCCAGCAGCTCGCTGTTTGTTCTGGCTAGCGGGGGCCAAGAGACCCAGTACTTC.

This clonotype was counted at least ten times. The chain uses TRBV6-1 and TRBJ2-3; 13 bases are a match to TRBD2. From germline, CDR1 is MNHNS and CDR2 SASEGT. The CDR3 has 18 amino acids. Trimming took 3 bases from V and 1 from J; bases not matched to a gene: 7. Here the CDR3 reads CASSDGTSGTLGTDTQYF. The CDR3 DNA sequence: TGTGCCAGCAGTGACGGGACTAGCGGGACCCTCGGCACAGATACGCAGTATTTT.

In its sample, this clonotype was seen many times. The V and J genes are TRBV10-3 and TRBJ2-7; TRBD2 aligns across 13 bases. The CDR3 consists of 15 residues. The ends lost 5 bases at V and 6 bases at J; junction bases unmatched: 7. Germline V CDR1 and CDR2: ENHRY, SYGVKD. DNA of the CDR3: TGTGCCATCAGTTCCGGGACTAGCGGGATCTCCGAGCAGTACTTC. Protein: CAISSGTSGISEQYF.

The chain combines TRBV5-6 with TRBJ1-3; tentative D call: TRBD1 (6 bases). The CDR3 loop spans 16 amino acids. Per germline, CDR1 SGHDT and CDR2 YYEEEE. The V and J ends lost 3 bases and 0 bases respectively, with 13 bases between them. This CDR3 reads CASSSDDRSSGNTIYF. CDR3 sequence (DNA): TGTGCCAGCAGCTCGGACGACAGGAGCTCTGGAAACACCATATATTTT.

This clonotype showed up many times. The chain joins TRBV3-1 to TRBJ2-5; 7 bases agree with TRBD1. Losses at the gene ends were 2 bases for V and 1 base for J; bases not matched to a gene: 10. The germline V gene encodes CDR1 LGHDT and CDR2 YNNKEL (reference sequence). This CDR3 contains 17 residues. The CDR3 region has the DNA TGTGCCAGCAGCCAATCCTTCCCGGGACAGATCCAAGAGACCCAGTACTTC. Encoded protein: CASSQSFPGQIQETQYF.

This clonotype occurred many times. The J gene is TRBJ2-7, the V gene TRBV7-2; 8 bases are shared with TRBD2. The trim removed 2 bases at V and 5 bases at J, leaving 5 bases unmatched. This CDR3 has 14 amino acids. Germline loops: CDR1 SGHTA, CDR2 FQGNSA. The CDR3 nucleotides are TGTGCCAGCAGCTTACTAGCGGGTGGACACGAGCAGTACTTC. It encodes CASSLLAGGHEQYF.

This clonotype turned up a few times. This chain's CDR3 is CASSSFSYNEQFF. CDR3 DNA sequence: TGTGCCAGTAGTTCGTTTTCCTACAATGAGCAGTTCTTC. The chain recombines TRBV19 with TRBJ2-1; D remains ambiguous. Germline-derived CDR1 and CDR2 are LNHDA and SQIVND (reference sequence). Deletions cut 5 bases from V and 1 base from J, with 6 bases between. The CDR3 has 13 residues.

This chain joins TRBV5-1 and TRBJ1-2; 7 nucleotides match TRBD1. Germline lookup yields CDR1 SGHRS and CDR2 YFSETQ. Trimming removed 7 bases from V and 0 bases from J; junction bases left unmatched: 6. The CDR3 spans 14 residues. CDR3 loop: CASRDRASNYGYTF. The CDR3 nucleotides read TGCGCCAGCCGCGACAGGGCTTCTAACTATGGCTACACCTTC.

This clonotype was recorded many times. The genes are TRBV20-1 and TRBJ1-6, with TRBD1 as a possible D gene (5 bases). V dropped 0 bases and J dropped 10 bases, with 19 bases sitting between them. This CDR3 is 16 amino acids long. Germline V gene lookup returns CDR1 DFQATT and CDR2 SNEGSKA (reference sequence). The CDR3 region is CSARDPGRSQGSPLHF. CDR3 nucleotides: TGCAGTGCTAGAGATCCGGGGAGGTCCCAGGGCTCACCCCTCCACTTT.